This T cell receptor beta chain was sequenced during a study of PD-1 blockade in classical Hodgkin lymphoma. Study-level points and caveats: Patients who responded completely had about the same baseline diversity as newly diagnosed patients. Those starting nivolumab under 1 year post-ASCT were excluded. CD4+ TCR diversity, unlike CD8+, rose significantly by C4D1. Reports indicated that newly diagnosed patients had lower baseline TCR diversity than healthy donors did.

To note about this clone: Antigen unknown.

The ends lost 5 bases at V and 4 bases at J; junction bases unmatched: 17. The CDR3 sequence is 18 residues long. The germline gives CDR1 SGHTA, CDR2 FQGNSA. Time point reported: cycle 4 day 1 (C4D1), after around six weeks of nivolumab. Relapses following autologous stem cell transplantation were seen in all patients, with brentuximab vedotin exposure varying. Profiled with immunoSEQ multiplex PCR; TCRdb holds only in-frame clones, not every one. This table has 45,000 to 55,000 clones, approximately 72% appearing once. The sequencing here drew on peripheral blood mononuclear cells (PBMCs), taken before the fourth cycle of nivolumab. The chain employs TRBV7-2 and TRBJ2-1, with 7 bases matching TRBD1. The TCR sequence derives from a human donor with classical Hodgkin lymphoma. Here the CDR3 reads CASSRLTGTDAYYNEQFF. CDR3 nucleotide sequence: TGTGCCAGCAGCCGACTTACCGGGACAGACGCATATTACAATGAGCAGTTCTTC.